A single count supports the clone carrying this T cell receptor (beta chain). The data were produced by immunoSEQ multiplex PCR, yet TCRdb's version contains in-frame clones alone and is incomplete. The profile shows under 80,000 clones, 91% of them singletons. This sample is drawn from a study of technical replicates of blood from a handful of donors. This CDR3 has 13 residues. The V gene lost 4 bases and the J gene lost 4 bases, with 12 bases spanning the gap. Germline V gene data show CDR1 as SQVTM and CDR2 as ANQGSEA. The sample consisted of T cells isolated from PBMCs. This clonotype was sampled from a human donor in good health. Some clones in this sample may be carry-over from other donors' samples. This chain joins TRBV29-1 and TRBJ2-3; a weak D match, TRBD2 (5 bases). This CDR3 is CSVAATRPDTQYF. The CDR3 nucleotides are TGCAGCGTTGCGGCTACTAGACCAGATACGCAGTATTTT.